A single sample gave rise to the 16 T cell receptor beta chains below, sequenced in a study of T cells expressing NK-cell markers. TCRdb reanalyzed the 5' RACE reads, giving one entry per CDR3 protein sequence and no DNA. The sample has roughly 420,000 distinct CDR3 sequences. The specimen was blood T cells: a sorted CD56 or NKG2C T cell subset, CD4+ or CD8+ T cells, or bulk PBMC T cells (not recorded which). The source of these receptors is a woman aged 18-70 years in good health.

The genes are TRBV29-1 and TRBJ2-7. CDR1 is SQVTM, CDR2 ANQGSEA, per germline. This CDR3 has 14 amino acids. CDR3: CSVDSSDRAYEQYF.

The rearrangement links TRBV12-3 or TRBV12-4 to TRBJ2-3; TCRdb calls TRBD2, which cannot be checked without DNA. This CDR3 comprises 18 residues. CDR3 sequence reads: CASSTFWTSGGAGDTQYF.

The chain carries TRBV7-8 and TRBJ1-5; TCRdb designates TRBD1, a call that cannot be tested without DNA. This CDR3 spans 15 amino acids. Per the germline V gene, CDR1 is SGHVS and CDR2 is FQNEAQ. CDR3 region: CASSLGGSLDQPQHF.

The gene calls are TRBV4-3 and TRBJ1-2; the D gene TCRdb calls, TRBD1, cannot be checked with no DNA. This CDR3 is 14 amino acids long. CDR1 and CDR2 (germline): LGHNA, YSLEER. The CDR3 region is CASSLTTGVYGYTF.

The chain is built from TRBV6-4 and TRBJ1-2. The CDR3 sequence is 14 residues long. The germline V gene has CDR1 MRHNA and CDR2 SNTAGT. This CDR3 reads CASKQQIPVYGYTF.

V is TRBV20-1 and J is TRBJ2-7; TCRdb's D call of TRBD1 is untestable without DNA. CDR1 and CDR2 from the germline V gene are DFQATT and SNEGSKA (reference sequence). The CDR3 is made up of 14 amino acids. This CDR3 reads CSAPPMDRTREQYF.

The rearrangement joins TRBV2 to TRBJ2-7; lacking DNA, the TRBD1 call made by TCRdb goes unchecked. Per germline, CDR1 SNHLY and CDR2 FYNNEI. CDR3 length equals 13 residues. CDR3 region: CASSVSVWGEQYF.

V and J are TRBV2 and TRBJ1-2. The CDR3 loop spans 14 amino acids. Germline V gene data show CDR1 as SNHLY and CDR2 as FYNNEI. CDR3 sequence: CASSAGGTNYGYTF.

The V and J genes are TRBV20-1 and TRBJ2-3; the D call of TRBD1 rests on TCRdb alone, since no DNA is present to check it. The CDR3 sequence is 15 residues long. Germline V gives CDR1 DFQATT, CDR2 SNEGSKA (reference sequence). CDR3 protein: CSAKISGVPTDTQYF.

The chain couples TRBV5-6 to TRBJ2-3; the TRBD2 assignment by TCRdb is unverifiable without DNA. Germline V CDR1 and CDR2: SGHDT, YYEEEE. The CDR3 totals 16 residues. CDR3 sequence reads: CASSLLVQRDTDTQYF.

This chain links TRBV12-3 or TRBV12-4 with TRBJ2-2; absent DNA, TCRdb's TRBD1 call cannot be checked. This CDR3 spans 15 amino acids. Here the CDR3 reads CASSARETEGGELFF.

The chain employs TRBV11-2 and TRBJ1-1; lacking DNA, the TRBD1 call made by TCRdb goes unchecked. CDR3 size: 13 residues. The V gene's germline CDR1 is SGHAT and CDR2 FQNNGV. CDR3 sequence reads: CASRKGVNTEAFF.

CDR3 residues: CASSPNRDRPNSPLHF. The rearrangement uses TRBV27 and TRBJ1-6; lacking DNA, the TRBD1 call made by TCRdb goes unchecked. Germline CDR1 is MNHEY and CDR2 is SMNVEV (reference sequence). CDR3 size: 16 residues.

CDR3 protein: CASSFAAYTDTQYF. V is TRBV5-1 and J is TRBJ2-3. Germline assignment: CDR1 SGHRS and CDR2 YFSETQ. The CDR3 has 14 amino acids.

This chain links TRBV7-3 with TRBJ2-5; TCRdb lists TRBD1, though no DNA is available to test this call. The CDR3 has 14 residues. Germline CDR1 and CDR2: SGHTA and FQGTGA. CDR3 sequence: CASSLNRGQETQYF.

The rearrangement links TRBV5-5 to TRBJ1-4. Germline loops: CDR1 SGHKS, CDR2 YYEKEE (reference sequence). The CDR3 consists of 12 residues. The CDR3 region is CASSYYNEKLFF.